The rows below give T cell receptor beta chains drawn from one sample of a study of beta chain features in type 1 diabetes. Profiling relied on immunoSEQ multiplex PCR, and the TCRdb table lists in-frame clones only, not all of them. The table has hundreds of thousands of clones, approximately 28% seen once. Sequencing input: naive CD4+ T cells from blood. The receptors come from a young man in good health. Each CDR3 is given with its conserved first and last residue. D genes are given only for firm matches. Only some rows state a clone size, as once, few, many or a class for expanded clones.

d_call: -
v_call: TRBV28
j_call: TRBJ1-1
clone_size: few
cdr3_nt: TGTGCCAGCAGTTCAGAACAGGGAGAGAACACTGAAGCTTTCTTT
cdr3_aa: CASSSEQGENTEAFF

d_call: -
v_call: TRBV15
j_call: TRBJ2-1
clone_size: -
cdr3_nt: TGTGCCACCAGCAGTCAGACAGGACAGCAGTTCTTC
cdr3_aa: CATSSQTGQQFF

d_call: TRBD1
v_call: TRBV7-6
j_call: TRBJ2-7
clone_size: -
cdr3_nt: TGTGCCAGCAGCCCGCACTCACAGGGGTCCACTATTGCCTACGAGCAGTACTTC
cdr3_aa: CASSPHSQGSTIAYEQYF

d_call: -
v_call: TRBV4-3
j_call: TRBJ2-1
clone_size: -
cdr3_nt: -
cdr3_aa: CASSQVSGVPHNEQFF

d_call: TRBD1
v_call: TRBV30
j_call: TRBJ1-2
clone_size: few
cdr3_nt: TGTGCCTGGAGACCGGGACAGCTATATGGCTACACCTTC
cdr3_aa: CAWRPGQLYGYTF

d_call: TRBD1
v_call: TRBV7-2
j_call: TRBJ2-2
clone_size: few
cdr3_nt: TGTGCCAGTTGGAGCGCCGGGACAGGACACACCGGGGAGCTGTTTTTT
cdr3_aa: CASWSAGTGHTGELFF

d_call: TRBD2
v_call: TRBV4-3
j_call: TRBJ2-3
clone_size: -
cdr3_nt: TGCGCCAGCAGCCAAAGGACTAGCAGCCGCACAGATACGCAGTATTTT
cdr3_aa: CASSQRTSSRTDTQYF

d_call: -
v_call: TRBV10-3
j_call: TRBJ2-3
clone_size: few
cdr3_nt: TGTGCCATCAGTGACATGGCTAGAGGGGCGAGCACAGATACGCAGTATTTT
cdr3_aa: CAISDMARGASTDTQYF

d_call: -
v_call: TRBV30
j_call: TRBJ2-7
clone_size: -
cdr3_nt: TGTGCCTGGAGTAGGGGATACGAGCAGTACTTC
cdr3_aa: CAWSRGYEQYF

d_call: -
v_call: TRBV5-1
j_call: TRBJ1-1
clone_size: -
cdr3_nt: TGCGCCAGCAGCTTGGATCTGGGTCTGAACACTGAAGCTTTCTTT
cdr3_aa: CASSLDLGLNTEAFF

d_call: -
v_call: TRBV18
j_call: TRBJ2-1
clone_size: -
cdr3_nt: TGTGCCAGCTCACCACTCCCAGGAGGATACAATGAGCAGTTCTTC
cdr3_aa: CASSPLPGGYNEQFF

d_call: -
v_call: TRBV7-2
j_call: TRBJ2-5
clone_size: -
cdr3_nt: TGTGCCAGCAGCTCGGGACTGCTCCAAGAGACCCAGTACTTC
cdr3_aa: CASSSGLLQETQYF

d_call: -
v_call: TRBV9
j_call: TRBJ2-1
clone_size: few
cdr3_nt: TGTGCCAGCAGCGCCTCAAGGACTAGCCATAGGGGGCTGTTCTTC
cdr3_aa: CASSASRTSHRGLFF

d_call: -
v_call: TRBV6-5
j_call: TRBJ2-3
clone_size: -
cdr3_nt: TGTGCCAGCAGTTACTACATCTCCAATACGCAGTATTTT
cdr3_aa: CASSYYISNTQYF

d_call: -
v_call: TRBV25-1
j_call: TRBJ1-2
clone_size: -
cdr3_nt: TGTGCCAGCAGTGAGTTCGGCAGAAACTATGGCTACACCTTC
cdr3_aa: CASSEFGRNYGYTF

d_call: TRBD2
v_call: TRBV7-2
j_call: TRBJ2-5
clone_size: -
cdr3_nt: TGTGCCAGCAGCTTAGGGACTAGCGGCAACCAAGAGACCCAGTACTTC
cdr3_aa: CASSLGTSGNQETQYF

d_call: -
v_call: TRBV4-2
j_call: TRBJ1-4
clone_size: -
cdr3_nt: TGTGCCAGCAGCCAAGCCCAGGTCGTCGGTGAAAAACTGTTTTTT
cdr3_aa: CASSQAQVVGEKLFF

d_call: -
v_call: TRBV4-1
j_call: TRBJ2-2
clone_size: -
cdr3_nt: TGCGCCAGCAGCCAAGATCGCGAGCGGGAGCTGTTTTTT
cdr3_aa: CASSQDRERELFF

d_call: TRBD2
v_call: TRBV30
j_call: TRBJ2-3
clone_size: few
cdr3_nt: TGTGCCTGGAGTGTGGCGGGAGGCACAGATACGCAGTATTTT
cdr3_aa: CAWSVAGGTDTQYF

d_call: -
v_call: TRBV30
j_call: TRBJ2-7
clone_size: few
cdr3_nt: TGTGCCTGGAGTGGCGGCCCCTACGAGCAGTACTTC
cdr3_aa: CAWSGGPYEQYF

d_call: TRBD1
v_call: TRBV18
j_call: TRBJ2-1
clone_size: -
cdr3_nt: TGTGCCAGCTCAACTCGAACAGGGGACAATGAGCAGTTCTTC
cdr3_aa: CASSTRTGDNEQFF

d_call: TRBD1
v_call: TRBV15
j_call: TRBJ2-4
clone_size: -
cdr3_nt: TGTGCCACCAGCAGGACAGGGCAAACTCTAGCCAAAAACATTCAGTACTTC
cdr3_aa: CATSRTGQTLAKNIQYF

d_call: TRBD1
v_call: TRBV5-4
j_call: TRBJ2-1
clone_size: -
cdr3_nt: TGTGCCAGCAGATCTGACAGGGCCTACAATGAGCAGTTCTTC
cdr3_aa: CASRSDRAYNEQFF

d_call: -
v_call: TRBV4-2
j_call: TRBJ2-5
clone_size: few
cdr3_nt: TGTGCCAGCAGCCAGGTCCTAGGAGGAGAGACCCAGTACTTC
cdr3_aa: CASSQVLGGETQYF

d_call: TRBD1
v_call: TRBV10-3
j_call: TRBJ1-1
clone_size: -
cdr3_nt: TGTGCCATCAGTTCCCCCCGACAGGGGAACACTGAAGCTTTCTTT
cdr3_aa: CAISSPRQGNTEAFF

d_call: TRBD1
v_call: TRBV29-1
j_call: TRBJ2-7
clone_size: few
cdr3_nt: TGCAGCGTTGGACAGGGGTCCTACGAGCAGTACTTC
cdr3_aa: CSVGQGSYEQYF

d_call: TRBD1
v_call: TRBV2
j_call: TRBJ2-1
clone_size: few
cdr3_nt: TGTGCCAGCATGAATTGGGACAGGGTCAATGAGCAGTTCTTC
cdr3_aa: CASMNWDRVNEQFF

d_call: TRBD1
v_call: TRBV25-1
j_call: TRBJ1-4
clone_size: -
cdr3_nt: TGTGCCAGCAGTGAATCGGCAGGGGGAGGAGAAAAACTGTTTTTT
cdr3_aa: CASSESAGGGEKLFF

d_call: -
v_call: TRBV7-2
j_call: TRBJ2-3
clone_size: few
cdr3_nt: TGTGCCAGCAGCTCCAGCGCTCGAAATACGCAGTATTTT
cdr3_aa: CASSSSARNTQYF

d_call: -
v_call: TRBV5-6
j_call: TRBJ1-2
clone_size: few
cdr3_nt: TGTGCCAGCAGCTTGGCAGATGGCTACACCTTC
cdr3_aa: CASSLADGYTF

d_call: -
v_call: TRBV15
j_call: TRBJ2-7
clone_size: -
cdr3_nt: TGTGCCACCAGCAGAGGGTTTGGGGGACCCTACGAGCAGTACTTC
cdr3_aa: CATSRGFGGPYEQYF

d_call: TRBD1
v_call: TRBV10-3
j_call: TRBJ2-7
clone_size: -
cdr3_nt: TGTGCCATCAGACCCGGGATCAGACAGGGAGTCCCGGTAGGCGAGCAGTACTTC
cdr3_aa: CAIRPGIRQGVPVGEQYF

d_call: TRBD2
v_call: TRBV7-7
j_call: TRBJ2-1
clone_size: -
cdr3_nt: TGTGCCAGCAGCTTAGCGGGAGGGCCTTCCTACAATGAGCAGTTCTTC
cdr3_aa: CASSLAGGPSYNEQFF

d_call: -
v_call: TRBV7-2
j_call: TRBJ2-1
clone_size: -
cdr3_nt: TGTGCCAGCAGCTTCTCCGGCTCCTACAATGAGCAGTTCTTC
cdr3_aa: CASSFSGSYNEQFF

d_call: -
v_call: TRBV27
j_call: TRBJ1-1
clone_size: few
cdr3_nt: TGTGCCAGCAGTTCCTGGGAAACTGAAGCTTTCTTT
cdr3_aa: CASSSWETEAFF

d_call: -
v_call: TRBV4-1
j_call: TRBJ1-2
clone_size: -
cdr3_nt: TGCGCCAGCAGCCAAGACTGGGGTGGGGTCTATGGCTACACCTTC
cdr3_aa: CASSQDWGGVYGYTF

d_call: -
v_call: TRBV30
j_call: TRBJ2-7
clone_size: few
cdr3_nt: TGTGCCTGGAGTGTAGTAGCCTACGAGCAGTACTTC
cdr3_aa: CAWSVVAYEQYF

d_call: -
v_call: TRBV5-1
j_call: TRBJ2-5
clone_size: few
cdr3_nt: TGCGCCAGCAGCCCGGACACCCCGGCTGAGACCCAGTACTTC
cdr3_aa: CASSPDTPAETQYF

d_call: TRBD1
v_call: TRBV9
j_call: TRBJ1-4
clone_size: -
cdr3_nt: TGTGCCAGCAGCCCACCGGGACAGACTGAAAAACTGTTTTTT
cdr3_aa: CASSPPGQTEKLFF

d_call: TRBD2
v_call: TRBV30
j_call: TRBJ2-7
clone_size: few
cdr3_nt: TGTGCCTGGACCGGGACTAGCGGACCCCCACGGGAGTACTTC
cdr3_aa: CAWTGTSGPPREYF

d_call: -
v_call: TRBV29-1
j_call: TRBJ1-1
clone_size: -
cdr3_nt: TGCAGCGTTGCTGAATCTAGACAGACAGCTTTCTTT
cdr3_aa: CSVAESRQTAFF

d_call: TRBD2
v_call: TRBV29-1
j_call: TRBJ2-1
clone_size: -
cdr3_nt: TGCAGCGTTGAAGATAGCAGCGGGAGGGTCAGCTCCTACAATGAGCAGTTCTTC
cdr3_aa: CSVEDSSGRVSSYNEQFF

d_call: -
v_call: TRBV4-3
j_call: TRBJ2-1
clone_size: -
cdr3_nt: TGCGCCAGCAGCCAAAGTGGGTACAATGAGCAGTTCTTC
cdr3_aa: CASSQSGYNEQFF

d_call: -
v_call: TRBV5-1
j_call: TRBJ2-6
clone_size: few
cdr3_nt: TGCGCCAGCAGCTCTGCCTCCCGGCCCTACAATGGGGCCAACGTCCTGACTTTC
cdr3_aa: CASSSASRPYNGANVLTF

d_call: -
v_call: TRBV7-9
j_call: TRBJ2-1
clone_size: few
cdr3_nt: TGTGCCAGCAGCCCCCGGACAGGGCTAGCGGGGCCCTACAATGAGCAGTTCTTC
cdr3_aa: CASSPRTGLAGPYNEQFF

d_call: -
v_call: TRBV29-1
j_call: TRBJ2-3
clone_size: -
cdr3_nt: TGCAGCGTGTCCCGGGACTCTTTTCCCGATACGCAGTATTTT
cdr3_aa: CSVSRDSFPDTQYF

d_call: -
v_call: TRBV15
j_call: TRBJ2-1
clone_size: -
cdr3_nt: TGTGCCACCAGCAGAGTATTCGATGAGCAGTTCTTC
cdr3_aa: CATSRVFDEQFF

d_call: TRBD1
v_call: TRBV29-1
j_call: TRBJ1-3
clone_size: few
cdr3_nt: TGCAGCGCTCGGGACAGGGACTCTGGAAACACCATATATTTT
cdr3_aa: CSARDRDSGNTIYF